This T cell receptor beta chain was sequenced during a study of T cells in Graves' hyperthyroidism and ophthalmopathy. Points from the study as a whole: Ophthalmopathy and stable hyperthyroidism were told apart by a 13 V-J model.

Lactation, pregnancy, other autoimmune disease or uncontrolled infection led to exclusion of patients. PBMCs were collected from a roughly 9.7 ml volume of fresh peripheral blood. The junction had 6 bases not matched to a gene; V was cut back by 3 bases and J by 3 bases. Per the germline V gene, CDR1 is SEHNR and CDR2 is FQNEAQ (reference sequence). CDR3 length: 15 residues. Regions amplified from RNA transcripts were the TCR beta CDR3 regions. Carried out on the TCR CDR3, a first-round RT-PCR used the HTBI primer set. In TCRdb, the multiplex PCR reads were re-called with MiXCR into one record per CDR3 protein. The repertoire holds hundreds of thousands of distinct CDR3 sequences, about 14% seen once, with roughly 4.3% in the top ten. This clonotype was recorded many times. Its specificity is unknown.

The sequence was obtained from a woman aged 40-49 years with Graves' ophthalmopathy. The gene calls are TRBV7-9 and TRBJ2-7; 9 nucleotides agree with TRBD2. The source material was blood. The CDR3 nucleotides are TGTGCCAGCAGCTTGGCAGGGACTAGCCTCTACGAGCAGTACTTC. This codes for CASSLAGTSLYEQYF.